What follows are 32 T cell receptor beta chains derived from one specimen sequenced in a study of blood T cell repertoires in COVID-19 (dated by TCRdb to the early 2020s). Library preparation was by the immunoSEQ multiplex PCR assay. Sourced from immuneACCESS, this table was stored by TCRdb with only in-frame sequences that have V and J called. A share of the clones is absent; for the studies checked, an unresolved V gene accounts for under half, and the remainder has no known explanation. Across this sample there are around 190,000 clones, with 80% seen only once. Of the sample, 6% to 8.5% falls within the top ten clones. Sequencing used peripheral blood. These receptors came from a man in his 60s with acute or convalescent COVID-19.

CDR3 sequence: CASSSGTRSYNEQFF. The CDR3 region has the DNA TGCGCCAGCAGCTCTGGGACTAGGAGTTACAATGAGCAGTTCTTC. The chain links TRBV5-1 to TRBJ2-1; TRBD2 agrees at 8 bases. CDR3 size: 15 residues. J was trimmed by 4 bases and V by 3 bases; bases with no gene match: 6. The V gene's germline CDR1 is SGHRS and CDR2 YFSETQ. Based on the CDR3 plus reference TRBV5-1 and TRBJ2-1, the full variable domain is KAGVTQTPRYLIKTRGQQVTLSCSPISGHRSVSWYQQTPGQGLQFLFEYFSETQRNKGNFPGRFSGRQFSNSRSEMNVSTLELGDSALYLCASSSGTRSYNEQFFGPGTRLTVL.

This clone was seen a few times. The chain combines TRBV19 with TRBJ1-6; D call uncertain. CDR3 length: 12 residues. The germline V and J ends were trimmed by 2 bases and 14 bases, with 10 bases remaining between them. The germline V gene encodes CDR1 LNHDA and CDR2 SQIVND (reference sequence). CDR3 residues: CASSIMEETLHF. The CDR3 nucleotides are TGTGCCAGTAGTATAATGGAGGAAACCCTCCACTTT.

The V and J genes are TRBV7-2 and TRBJ1-2; D might be TRBD1 (6 bases). The germline V gene has CDR1 SGHTA and CDR2 FQGNSA. V dropped 7 bases and J dropped 7 bases, with 22 bases sitting between them. The CDR3 covers 15 residues. DNA for the CDR3: TGTGCCAGCAACCTCCACGGGGGGGCGGGAGGTGGCTACACCTTC. Translation: CASNLHGGAGGGYTF.

The rearrangement links TRBV10-2 to TRBJ1-2; 9 bases agree with TRBD1. The CDR3 spans 16 residues. V trimming: 3 bases; J trimming: 6 bases; junction bases outside the gene matches: 11. Per germline, CDR1 WSHSY and CDR2 SAAADI. CDR3 bases: TGCGCCAGCAGTGATCGTGGAGACAGGGGGTTCCATGGCTACACCTTC. Translation: CASSDRGDRGFHGYTF.

The chain is built from TRBV6-2 or TRBV6-3 and TRBJ2-3; TRBD2 aligns across 10 bases. This CDR3 contains 18 residues. Losses at the gene ends were 0 bases for V and 2 bases for J; bases not matched to a gene: 8. The germline CDR1 and CDR2 sequences are MNHEY and SVGEGT. Written as DNA, the CDR3 is TGTGCCAGCAGTTACTCGGATCTAGCGGGGGAGCTCACAGATACGCAGTATTTT. It is translated as CASSYSDLAGELTDTQYF.

The chain uses TRBV2 and TRBJ2-1, with a tentative D call TRBD1 (5 bases). The germline gives CDR1 SNHLY, CDR2 FYNNEI. Trimming left V 2 bases short and J 6 bases short, with 11 bases between. This CDR3 has 14 residues. The CDR3 spells CASSERLRGNEQFF. The CDR3 nucleotides read TGTGCCAGCAGTGAAAGGTTAAGGGGCAATGAGCAGTTCTTC.

This clone occurred a few times. This chain connects TRBV11-3 to TRBJ2-2; a possible D gene is TRBD1 (5 bases). V was trimmed by 4 bases and J by 3 bases, leaving 9 bases between them. This CDR3 contains 14 residues. Germline values: CDR1 SGHNT, CDR2 YENEEA. This chain's CDR3 is CASSSGLDTGELFF. The CDR3 DNA reads TGTGCCAGCAGCTCAGGGCTCGACACCGGGGAGCTGTTTTTT.

V usage is TRBV7-8 and J usage is TRBJ1-5; TRBD1 matches at 9 bases. Germline V gene lookup returns CDR1 SGHVS and CDR2 FQNEAQ. This CDR3 is 18 amino acids long. Trimming cost V 6 bases and J 5 bases; bases outside gene matches: 17. This CDR3 is CASRNSPGQGRGYQPQHF. The CDR3 region has the DNA TGTGCCAGCAGAAACAGCCCGGGACAGGGAAGAGGATATCAGCCCCAGCATTTT.

V gene TRBV29-1 combines with J gene TRBJ2-1, with TRBD2 matching over 7 bases. The V gene's germline CDR1 is SQVTM and CDR2 ANQGSEA. The length of the CDR3 is 13 residues. Trimming removed 6 bases from V and 7 bases from J; junction bases left unmatched: 9. CDR3 DNA: TGCAGCGTGACTAGCCTAGCTCTAAATGAGCAGTTCTTC. The encoded protein is CSVTSLALNEQFF.

This clone was recorded once. The chain is built from TRBV6-2 or TRBV6-3 and TRBJ2-7; 12 bases align to TRBD2. The V gene's germline CDR1 is MNHEY and CDR2 SVGEGT. The length of the CDR3 is 16 residues. The junction had 11 bases not matched to a gene; V was cut back by 5 bases and J by 6 bases. The CDR3 DNA reads as TGTGCCAGCAGTAACCCCTGGACTAGCGGGGTCTCCGAGCAGTACTTC. This gives the protein CASSNPWTSGVSEQYF.

This clone has a handful of counts. This chain joins TRBV3-1 (or the pseudogene TRBV3-2) and TRBJ2-1; TRBD2 is a possible D gene (5 bases). Germline lookup yields CDR1 LGHDT and CDR2 YNNKEL (reference sequence). The CDR3 totals 16 residues. The V gene lost 0 bases and the J gene lost 2 bases, with 11 bases spanning the gap. This CDR3 reads CASSQDGSGTYNEQFF. As DNA, the CDR3 is TGTGCCAGCAGCCAAGACGGAAGCGGTACCTACAATGAGCAGTTCTTC.

The gene calls are TRBV18 and TRBJ1-5, with D uncertain. Germline CDR1 reads KGHSH; CDR2 reads LQKENI. Trimming stripped 2 bases from V and 4 bases from J, with 15 bases between. This CDR3 region has 16 residues. CDR3 protein: CASSPTQTRGNQPQHF. The CDR3 DNA is TGTGCCAGCTCACCAACCCAAACTCGAGGGAATCAGCCCCAGCATTTT.

The chain has TRBV2 and TRBJ2-5, with TRBD2 identical over 8 bases. V shed 7 bases, J shed 4 bases, and the junction held 5 bases outside the gene matches. Germline values: CDR1 SNHLY, CDR2 FYNNEI. CDR3 length equals 13 residues. Written as DNA, the CDR3 is TGTGCCAGCAAGCAGCGGGAGCGAGAGACCCAGTACTTC. Its translation is CASKQRERETQYF.

The chain combines TRBV6-5 with TRBJ2-1, with D perhaps TRBD1 (6 bases). Per germline, CDR1 MNHEY and CDR2 SVGAGI. The CDR3 has 14 residues. The V end lost 5 bases, the J end lost 2 bases, and 10 bases lay between the germline ends. Written as DNA, the CDR3 is TGTGCCAGCAGTACAGGGTTTACCTACAATGAGCAGTTCTTC. Protein: CASSTGFTYNEQFF.

This rearrangement joins TRBV29-1 to TRBJ2-2; TRBD1 aligns across 10 bases. CDR3 size: 14 residues. V shed 5 bases, J shed 5 bases, and the junction held 5 bases outside the gene matches. In germline, CDR1 is SQVTM, CDR2 ANQGSEA. CDR3: CSVTGTGVTGELFF. For the CDR3, the DNA is TGCAGCGTTACCGGGACAGGGGTGACCGGGGAGCTGTTTTTT.

This sequence joins TRBV29-1 and TRBJ2-3, with 11 bases fitting TRBD2. Germline V gene lookup returns CDR1 SQVTM and CDR2 ANQGSEA. The V gene end was trimmed by 4 bases and the J gene end by 6 bases; junction bases not matched to a gene: 3. CDR3 size: 13 residues. The CDR3 DNA is TGCAGCGTTGTAGCGGGGGGGCTTGATACGCAGTATTTT. This codes for CSVVAGGLDTQYF.

This chain connects TRBV10-3 to TRBJ1-6; no clear D gene. V was clipped by 10 bases and J by 5 bases, with 21 bases between them. The germline V gene has CDR1 ENHRY and CDR2 SYGVKD. This CDR3 spans 16 amino acids. This CDR3 reads CATTKESSGDNSPLHF. DNA of the CDR3: TGTGCCACCACTAAGGAGAGTTCCGGGGATAATTCACCCCTCCACTTT.

In this sample, this clone turned up a few times. The genes are TRBV5-1 and TRBJ1-1, with TRBD1 matching 7 bases. The V and J ends lost 2 bases and 0 bases, in that order; junction bases with no gene match: 4. The CDR3 is 15 residues long. Per germline, CDR1 SGHRS and CDR2 YFSETQ. Here the CDR3 DNA reads TGCGCCAGCAGCTTTTCCAGGGGGGTGAACACTGAAGCTTTCTTT. As protein: CASSFSRGVNTEAFF.

The chain combines TRBV6-5 with TRBJ1-2; 9 bases fit TRBD1. The germline CDR1 and CDR2 sequences are MNHEY and SVGAGI. J lost 7 bases, V lost 7 bases, and 10 bases had no gene match. This CDR3 region has 14 residues. The CDR3 region has the DNA TGTGCCAGCACCGTTTTTGGGACAGGGCTTGGCTACACCTTC. This translates into CASTVFGTGLGYTF.

This chain links TRBV27 with TRBJ1-1, with D perhaps matching TRBD1 (6 bases). The CDR3 sequence is 16 residues long. Germline CDR1 is MNHEY and CDR2 is SMNVEV (reference sequence). Between the trimmed V and J ends, which lost 3 bases and 0 bases, there was a span of 14 bases. The CDR3 here is CASSLRGLPLNTEAFF. The CDR3 DNA follows: TGTGCCAGCAGTTTGAGGGGGTTGCCCTTGAACACTGAAGCTTTCTTT.

The gene calls are TRBV3-1 (or the pseudogene TRBV3-2) and TRBJ1-2, with TRBD1 identical over 9 bases. Germline values: CDR1 LGHDT, CDR2 YNNKEL (reference sequence). V lost 7 bases and J lost 7; bases outside the gene matches: 7. CDR3 length: 13 amino acids. CDR3 bases: TGTGCCAGCAACCTACAGGGGGCGGGTGGCTACACCTTC. This encodes CASNLQGAGGYTF.

This chain uses TRBV7-2 with TRBJ2-7; TRBD1 matches at 10 bases. With V trimmed by 7 bases and J by 1 base, 4 bases remained unmatched. This CDR3 region has 14 residues. The germline V gene has CDR1 SGHTA and CDR2 FQGNSA. The CDR3 spells CASTRQGASYEQYF. CDR3 DNA: TGTGCCAGCACCCGACAGGGGGCATCCTACGAGCAGTACTTC.

The chain has TRBV6-5 and TRBJ2-7; 8 bases agree with TRBD1. From germline, CDR1 is MNHEY and CDR2 SVGAGI. The length of the CDR3 is 13 residues. J gave up 5 bases and V 7 bases, and 7 bases lay outside the gene matches. As DNA, the CDR3 is TGTGCCAGCAAACCAGGGGGCACCCACGAGCAGTACTTC. Translated: CASKPGGTHEQYF.

The chain employs TRBV4-1 and TRBJ1-2; no clear D gene. The V and J ends lost 1 base and 8 bases respectively, with 14 bases between them. Germline-derived CDR1 and CDR2 are MGHRA and YSYEKL. The length of the CDR3 is 14 residues. CDR3 nucleotide sequence: TGCGCCAGCAGCCAAGGGACTTTGTATCGGGGCTACACCTTC. Amino acids: CASSQGTLYRGYTF.

This clone has a handful of counts. The chain employs TRBV19 and TRBJ1-1; D may be TRBD1 (5 bases). CDR1 and CDR2 from the germline V gene are LNHDA and SQIVND (reference sequence). The CDR3 spans 15 residues. Trimming cost V 4 bases and J 6 bases, with 18 bases left between them. CDR3 residues: CASSTPIQGNPEAFF. In DNA form, the CDR3 reads TGTGCCAGTAGTACCCCAATTCAGGGAAACCCTGAAGCTTTCTTT.

Here the CDR3 reads CASSSLQGNTIYF. In DNA, the CDR3 is TGCGCCAGCAGCTCCCTACAGGGAAACACCATATATTTT. The chain recombines TRBV5-1 with TRBJ1-3; D remains unclear. Germline V gene data show CDR1 as SGHRS and CDR2 as YFSETQ. V lost 3 bases and J lost 4, with 8 bases in between. This CDR3 has 13 residues.

The chain is built from TRBV1 and TRBJ2-5; the table's D call of TRBD1 was not tested on the DNA. TRBV1 is a pseudogene. CDR3 length: 16 amino acids. DNA for the CDR3: TGCACCAGCAGCCAAGGGACAGGGGAGTACCAAGAGACCCAGTACTTC. This codes for CTSSQGTGEYQETQYF.

This chain joins TRBV6-6 and TRBJ1-1; D perhaps matches TRBD1 (6 bases). Germline CDR1 and CDR2: MNHNY and SVGAGI (reference sequence). The length of the CDR3 is 17 residues. Between the trimmed V and J ends, which lost 5 bases and 4 bases, there was a span of 23 bases. The DNA of the CDR3 is TGTGCCAGCAGTCTCCGGGGGGGGACACGGTTGGGCACTGAAGCTTTCTTT. This sequence encodes CASSLRGGTRLGTEAFF.

The genes are TRBV18 and TRBJ1-1; perhaps TRBD1 as D (6 bases). This CDR3 has 14 amino acids. V dropped 6 bases and J dropped 6 bases, with 17 bases sitting between them. The germline gives CDR1 KGHSH, CDR2 LQKENI. As DNA, the CDR3 is TGTGCCAGCTCCCTCGGACAGAGTCACTCTGAAGCTTTCTTT. Translating gives CASSLGQSHSEAFF.

V is TRBV7-6 and J is TRBJ1-1; unclear D gene. The germline V gene encodes CDR1 SGHVS and CDR2 FNYEAQ. The CDR3 is made up of 13 amino acids. Trimming shortened V by 5 bases and J by 3 bases, and 10 bases separated the two germline ends. CDR3 residues: CASSQRRDTEAFF. CDR3 nucleotide sequence: TGTGCCAGCAGCCAGCGCAGAGACACTGAAGCTTTCTTT.

The rearrangement links TRBV5-1 to TRBJ1-1, with TRBD1 matching over 9 bases. After removal of 2 bases from V and 6 bases from J, the junction contained 8 bases not matched to a gene. Germline V gene lookup returns CDR1 SGHRS and CDR2 YFSETQ. CDR3 length: 15 amino acids. The chain's CDR3 is CASSFTGTGSPEAFF. The CDR3 nucleotides are TGCGCCAGCAGCTTCACCGGGACAGGGAGTCCTGAAGCTTTCTTT.

In its sample, this clone was seen once. The rearrangement links TRBV6-2 or TRBV6-3 to TRBJ2-3, with 12 bases that match TRBD2. Germline CDR1 MNHEY, CDR2 SVGEGT. CDR3 length: 15 amino acids. V lost 5 bases to trimming and J lost 4 bases; unmatched junction nucleotides: 4. The CDR3: CASSLAGGPADTQYF. Written as DNA, the CDR3 is TGTGCCAGCAGTCTAGCGGGAGGGCCTGCAGATACGCAGTATTTT.